These 23 T cell receptor beta chains were all obtained from the same sample, sequenced in a study of T-cell reconstitution after alpha-beta-depleted transplantation in children. Preparation of the TCRbeta library involved a method that used unique molecular identifiers. From the PCR reads, TCRdb called clonotypes with MiXCR, one entry per CDR3 protein. The table lists approximately 510,000 distinct CDR3 sequences, about 18% of them singletons, with approximately 3% in the top ten. The sample consisted of PBMCs from the stem cell graft donor, taken from the stem cell graft. These receptor sequences come from a human donor who donated a stem cell graft to a child with acute lymphoblastic leukemia.

This clonotype was seen ten or more times. The V gene is TRBV5-1, the J gene TRBJ1-1, with no clear D. The CDR3 is 14 residues long. The ends were cut back, 1 base at V and 0 bases at J, with 7 bases in the middle. The germline CDR1 and CDR2 sequences are SGHRS and YFSETQ. The CDR3 nucleotides are TGCGCCAGCAGCTTGCGGCAGATGAACACTGAAGCTTTCTTT. This translates into CASSLRQMNTEAFF.

This clonotype was seen at least ten times. The chain joins TRBV4-1 to TRBJ1-2; 7 nucleotides align to TRBD1. Germline V CDR1 and CDR2: MGHRA, YSYEKL. This CDR3 comprises 17 residues. Losses at the gene ends were 1 base for V and 4 bases for J; bases not matched to a gene: 12. For the CDR3, the DNA is TGCGCCAGCAGCCAAGTGACAGGGAGATCGGGCATCTATGGCTACACCTTC. Its translation is CASSQVTGRSGIYGYTF.

This clonotype has only a few counts. This chain uses TRBV12-3 or TRBV12-4 with TRBJ1-2; possibly TRBD1 for D (5 bases). The CDR3 spans 13 residues. V gave up 4 bases and J gave up 8 bases, with 14 bases separating them. CDR3 in amino acids: CASSSPVGPGYTF. The CDR3, as DNA: TGTGCCAGCAGTTCACCGGTGGGACCCGGCTACACCTTC.

This clonotype turned up a few times. The chain couples TRBV18 to TRBJ1-1, with a weak D call TRBD1 (6 bases). Germline loops: CDR1 KGHSH, CDR2 LQKENI. This CDR3 comprises 15 residues. V gave up 5 bases and J gave up 1 base, with 14 bases separating them. The CDR3 region has the DNA TGTGCCAGCTCAGCGGCGGGACACCGGAACACTGAAGCTTTCTTT. Protein: CASSAAGHRNTEAFF.

The rearrangement uses TRBV3-1 and TRBJ1-2; D unresolved. The germline V gene has CDR1 LGHDT and CDR2 YNNKEL (reference sequence). The CDR3 loop spans 15 amino acids. The ends were cut back, 4 bases at V and 0 bases at J, with 12 bases in the middle. The CDR3 loop reads CASSREGFPNYGYTF. In DNA form, the CDR3 reads TGTGCCAGCAGCCGGGAGGGTTTTCCTAACTATGGCTACACCTTC.

The chain has TRBV20-1 and TRBJ1-5; 8 bases map to TRBD1. The germline V gene has CDR1 DFQATT and CDR2 SNEGSKA (reference sequence). This CDR3 is 14 amino acids long. V dropped 5 bases and J dropped 4; count of bases not matched to a gene: 7. The CDR3 coding sequence is TGCAGTGCTCTTCAGGGGGCGCTGAATCAGCCCCAGCATTTT. It is translated as CSALQGALNQPQHF.

This clonotype was seen more than once but under ten times. J is TRBJ1-6 and V is TRBV27; tentative D call: TRBD1 (5 bases). Germline V gene lookup returns CDR1 MNHEY and CDR2 SMNVEV (reference sequence). V was shortened by 6 bases and J by 2 bases, with 11 bases between the two germline ends. The CDR3 runs to 15 residues. CDR3 amino acids: CASSPGRAYNSPLHF. The CDR3 DNA sequence: TGTGCCAGCAGCCCGGGCAGGGCCTATAATTCACCCCTCCACTTT.

This clonotype was seen only a few times. The genes are TRBV27 and TRBJ1-2, with D perhaps TRBD1 (5 bases). Germline V gene lookup returns CDR1 MNHEY and CDR2 SMNVEV (reference sequence). The CDR3 length is 14 residues. Deletions cut 4 bases from V and 1 base from J, with 10 bases between. CDR3 nucleotide sequence: TGTGCCAGCAGTTCTCCAGGGCTTAACTATGGCTACACCTTC. Translation gives CASSSPGLNYGYTF.

The chain links TRBV20-1 to TRBJ1-4; D remains unclear. The CDR3 sequence is 15 residues long. The V gene's germline CDR1 is DFQATT and CDR2 SNEGSKA (reference sequence). Trimming took off 1 base at V and 0 bases at J, with 9 bases between the two ends. The CDR3 is CSARGGLSTNEKLFF. CDR3 bases: TGCAGTGCTAGAGGGGGTCTCTCAACTAATGAAAAACTGTTTTTT.

The V and J genes are TRBV5-1 and TRBJ2-1; D is perhaps TRBD2 (6 bases). Germline V gene lookup returns CDR1 SGHRS and CDR2 YFSETQ. The CDR3 runs 17 residues. V dropped 3 bases and J dropped 5 bases, with 21 bases sitting between them. The CDR3, as DNA: TGCGCCAGCAGCTCTCAAGCCGGGAGACAATCCGACAATGAGCAGTTCTTC. Residues: CASSSQAGRQSDNEQFF.

The V gene is TRBV6-4, the J gene TRBJ2-1, with D maybe TRBD1 (6 bases). Germline CDR1 is MRHNA and CDR2 is SNTAGT. The CDR3 is 15 amino acids. V was cut by 4 bases and J by 3 bases, with 13 bases left in between. The CDR3 region is CASSAQPGDYNEQFF. CDR3 nucleotide sequence: TGTGCCAGCAGTGCCCAGCCAGGGGACTACAATGAGCAGTTCTTC.

This clonotype was counted between two and nine times. The chain links TRBV29-1 to TRBJ2-1, with 7 bases lining up with TRBD1. The trim removed 6 bases at V and 1 base at J, leaving 3 bases unmatched. Germline CDR1 reads SQVTM; CDR2 reads ANQGSEA. The CDR3 consists of 13 residues. CDR3 residues: CSVKQGSYNEQFF. The CDR3, as DNA: TGCAGCGTAAAACAGGGGTCCTACAATGAGCAGTTCTTC.

The CDR3 region is CASSPRTSGTGEQYF. The CDR3 DNA reads TGTGCCAGCTCACCGCGGACTAGCGGGACTGGAGAGCAGTACTTC. The rearrangement joins TRBV18 to TRBJ2-7; 12 bases agree with TRBD2. CDR3 length: 15 amino acids. J gave up 7 bases and V 3 bases, and 7 bases lay outside the gene matches. Germline V CDR1 and CDR2: KGHSH, LQKENI.

The genes are TRBV2 and TRBJ2-7, with D possibly called TRBD1 or TRBD2 (5 bases each). Germline lookup yields CDR1 SNHLY and CDR2 FYNNEI. Trimming cost V 7 bases and J 0 bases, with 10 bases left between them. This CDR3 is 13 amino acids long. The CDR3 region is CASTVGRSYEQYF. DNA of the CDR3: TGTGCCAGCACCGTGGGACGCTCCTACGAGCAGTACTTC.

This clonotype was recorded at least ten times. The chain recombines TRBV7-9 with TRBJ1-1; D is perhaps TRBD1 (6 bases). V was pared by 5 bases and J by 0 bases, with 13 bases between. This CDR3 comprises 15 residues. Germline-derived CDR1 and CDR2 are SEHNR and FQNEAQ (reference sequence). The CDR3 is CASSLPTGLNTEAFF. The DNA of the CDR3 is TGTGCCAGCAGCCTACCGACAGGTCTGAACACTGAAGCTTTCTTT. The variable domain in full, with the rest retrieved from reference TRBV7-9 and TRBJ1-1, is DTGVSQNPRHKITKRGQNVTFRCDPISEHNRLYWYRQTLGQGPEFLTYFQNEAQLEKSRLLSDRFSAERPKGSFSTLEIQRTEQGDSAMYLCASSLPTGLNTEAFFGQGTRLTVV.

The gene calls are TRBV6-5 and TRBJ1-2, with D maybe TRBD1 (5 bases). This CDR3 contains 15 residues. Trimming shortened V by 1 base and J by 2 bases, and 11 bases separated the two germline ends. CDR1 and CDR2 from the germline V gene are MNHEY and SVGAGI. The CDR3 nucleotides are TGTGCCAGCAGTTACTGGACGCGGGGCAACTATGGCTACACCTTC. This sequence encodes CASSYWTRGNYGYTF.

The rearrangement links TRBV10-2 to TRBJ1-2, with D perhaps TRBD1 (5 bases). The length of the CDR3 is 14 residues. CDR1 and CDR2 from the germline V gene are WSHSY and SAAADI. V was pared by 7 bases and J by 0 bases, with 12 bases between. The CDR3 loop is CASTKLTANYGYTF. The DNA for the CDR3 is TGCGCCAGCACCAAACTGACAGCTAACTATGGCTACACCTTC.

The rearrangement links TRBV5-1 to TRBJ1-3; D not certain. The CDR3 loop spans 16 amino acids. Trimming removed 0 bases from V and 2 bases from J, with 12 bases in between. Germline V CDR1 and CDR2: SGHRS, YFSETQ. The CDR3, as DNA: TGCGCCAGCAGCTTGGCCGAATCGGGGACTGGAAACACCATATATTTT. Protein sequence: CASSLAESGTGNTIYF. The full variable domain, with the rest looked up from reference TRBV5-1 and TRBJ1-3, is KAGVTQTPRYLIKTRGQQVTLSCSPISGHRSVSWYQQTPGQGLQFLFEYFSETQRNKGNFPGRFSGRQFSNSRSEMNVSTLELGDSALYLCASSLAESGTGNTIYFGEGSWLTVV.

There are a few counts of this clonotype. The chain couples TRBV29-1 to TRBJ2-1; 7 nucleotides agree with TRBD1. The CDR3 contains 15 residues. The V segment lost 3 bases and the J segment 3 bases; nucleotides outside the gene matches: 8. Germline assignment: CDR1 SQVTM and CDR2 ANQGSEA. CDR3 DNA: TGCAGCGTTGAGGGACAGAGCAGTGGCTACAATGAGCAGTTCTTC. It is translated as CSVEGQSSGYNEQFF.

This clonotype was observed a few times. The rearrangement joins TRBV7-9 to TRBJ1-2, with 8 bases identical to TRBD1. Germline lookup yields CDR1 SEHNR and CDR2 FQNEAQ (reference sequence). The CDR3 extends over 14 amino acids. V was pared by 5 bases and J by 4 bases, with 6 bases of the junction left unmatched. In DNA form, the CDR3 reads TGTGCCAGCAGCATTTGGACAGGGCCCTATGGCTACACCTTC. It codes for CASSIWTGPYGYTF.

This sequence joins TRBV15 and TRBJ1-2; 7 positions agree with TRBD1. The CDR3 runs to 14 residues. Germline loops: CDR1 LNHNV, CDR2 YYDKDF (reference sequence). Trimming cost V 0 bases and J 4 bases; bases outside gene matches: 2. The CDR3 is CATSREHRGYGYTF. The CDR3 DNA reads as TGTGCCACCAGCAGAGAGCACAGGGGCTATGGCTACACCTTC.

The chain uses TRBV20-1 and TRBJ2-7, with D tentatively TRBD1 (6 bases). CDR1 DFQATT and CDR2 SNEGSKA come from the germline V gene (reference sequence). The CDR3 covers 15 residues. V lost 1 base and J 7 bases, leaving 20 bases between the germline ends. CDR3 bases: TGCAGTGCTAGAGCTCCGCCAGGGGATTCGGGTGAGCAGTACTTC. Its translation: CSARAPPGDSGEQYF.

The sample holds a few counts of this clonotype. V and J are TRBV20-1 and TRBJ2-1; no clear D gene. Trimming took off 6 bases at V and 2 bases at J, with 8 bases between the two ends. Germline V gene lookup returns CDR1 DFQATT and CDR2 SNEGSKA (reference sequence). This CDR3 has 12 residues. This CDR3 is CSAPTAYNEQFF. CDR3 coding DNA: TGCAGTGCGCCGACGGCCTACAATGAGCAGTTCTTC.